This T cell receptor (beta chain) was recovered during a study of blood T cell repertoires in COVID-19. Study-wide background: From the United States, Italy and Spain came samples of acute and convalescent COVID-19.

The CDR3 region is 14 residues in length, termini included. Germline loops: CDR1 MNHEY, CDR2 SMNVEV (reference sequence). Profiling relied on immunoSEQ multiplex PCR, and the TCRdb table lists in-frame clones only, not all of them. This table has some 1,800 clones, 65% to 85% appearing once. As for this clone: The DNA is omitted, as the CDR3 cannot be located on it reliably, and the CDR3 follows TCRdb's listing.

The sequenced sample consisted of peripheral blood. This chain connects TRBV27 to TRBJ1-2; the DNA was not used to check the table's D call, TRBD1. This receptor was identified in an older man with active COVID-19. The CDR3 protein is CASSSSGQGSGYTF.